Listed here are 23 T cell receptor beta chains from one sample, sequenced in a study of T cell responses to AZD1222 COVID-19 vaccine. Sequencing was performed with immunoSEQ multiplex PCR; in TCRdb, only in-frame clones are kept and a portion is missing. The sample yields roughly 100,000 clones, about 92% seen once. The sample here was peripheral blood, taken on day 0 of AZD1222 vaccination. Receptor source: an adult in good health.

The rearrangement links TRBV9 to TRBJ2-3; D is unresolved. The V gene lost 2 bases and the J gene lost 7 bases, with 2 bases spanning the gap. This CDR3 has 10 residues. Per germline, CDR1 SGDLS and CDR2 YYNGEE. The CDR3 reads CASSVYTQYF. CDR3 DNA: TGTGCCAGCAGCGTGTATACGCAGTATTTT.

The DNA of the CDR3 is TGTGCCAGCAGCTTACAGGGGGCGCAGGACTATGGCTACACCTTC. As protein: CASSLQGAQDYGYTF. V gene TRBV7-2 combines with J gene TRBJ1-2; 8 nucleotides agree with TRBD1. Trimming removed 2 bases from V and 3 bases from J; junction bases left unmatched: 5. The CDR3 totals 15 residues. Germline V gene data show CDR1 as SGHTA and CDR2 as FQGNSA. Full variable domain (rest looked up from reference TRBV7-2 and TRBJ1-2): GAGVSQSPSNKVTEKGKDVELRCDPISGHTALYWYRQSLGQGLEFLIYFQGNSAPDKSGLPSDRFSAERTGGSVSTLTIQRTQQEDSAVYLCASSLQGAQDYGYTFGSGTRLTVV.

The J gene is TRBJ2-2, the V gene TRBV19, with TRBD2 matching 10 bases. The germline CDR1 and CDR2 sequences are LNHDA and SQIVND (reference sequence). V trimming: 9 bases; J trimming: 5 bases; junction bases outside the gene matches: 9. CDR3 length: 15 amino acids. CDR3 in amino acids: CASSWTSGRTGELFF. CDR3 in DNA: TGTGCCAGCTCATGGACTAGCGGAAGAACCGGGGAGCTGTTTTTT.

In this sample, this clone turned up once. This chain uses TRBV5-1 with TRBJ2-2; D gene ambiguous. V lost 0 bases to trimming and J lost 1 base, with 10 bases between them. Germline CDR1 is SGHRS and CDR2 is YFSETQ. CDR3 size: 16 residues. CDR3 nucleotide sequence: TGCGCCAGCAGCTTGGAGGGCCCCGGGAACACCGGGGAGCTGTTTTTT. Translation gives CASSLEGPGNTGELFF.

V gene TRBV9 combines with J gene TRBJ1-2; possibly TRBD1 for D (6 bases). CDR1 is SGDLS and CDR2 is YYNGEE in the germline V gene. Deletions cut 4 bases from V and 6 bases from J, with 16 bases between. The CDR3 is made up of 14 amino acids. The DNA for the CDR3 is TGTGCCAGCAGCATTCGACAGGAAGGTGATGGCTACACCTTC. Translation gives CASSIRQEGDGYTF.

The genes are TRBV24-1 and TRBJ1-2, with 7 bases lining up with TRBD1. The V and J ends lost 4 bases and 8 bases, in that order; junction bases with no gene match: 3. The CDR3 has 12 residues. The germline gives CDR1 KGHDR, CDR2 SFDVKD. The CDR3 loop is CATSDRTGGYTF. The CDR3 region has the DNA TGTGCCACCAGTGACCGGACAGGAGGCTACACCTTC.

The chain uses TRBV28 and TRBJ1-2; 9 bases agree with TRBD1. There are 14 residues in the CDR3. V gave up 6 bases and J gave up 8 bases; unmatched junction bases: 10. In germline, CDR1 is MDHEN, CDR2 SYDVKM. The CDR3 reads CASRSTGGGSGYTF. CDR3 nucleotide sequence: TGTGCCAGCAGATCAACAGGGGGCGGGTCAGGCTACACCTTC.

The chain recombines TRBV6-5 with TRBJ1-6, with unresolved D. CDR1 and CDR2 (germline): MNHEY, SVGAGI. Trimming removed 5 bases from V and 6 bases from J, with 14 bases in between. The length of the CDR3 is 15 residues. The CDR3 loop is CASSRMGQSNSPLHF. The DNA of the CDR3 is TGTGCCAGCAGTCGAATGGGTCAGAGTAATTCACCCCTCCACTTT.

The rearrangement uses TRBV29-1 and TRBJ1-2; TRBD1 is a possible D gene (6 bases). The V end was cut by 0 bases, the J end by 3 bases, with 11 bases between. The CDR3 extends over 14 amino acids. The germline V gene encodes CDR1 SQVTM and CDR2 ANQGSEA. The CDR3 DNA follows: TGCAGCGTTGAAGATCGGGGGCTCCACTATGGCTACACCTTC. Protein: CSVEDRGLHYGYTF. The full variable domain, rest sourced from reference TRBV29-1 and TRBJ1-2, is SAVISQKPSRDICQRGTSLTIQCQVDSQVTMMFWYRQQPGQSLTLIATANQGSEATYESGFVIDKFPISRPNLTFSTLTVSNMSPEDSSIYLCSVEDRGLHYGYTFGSGTRLTVV.

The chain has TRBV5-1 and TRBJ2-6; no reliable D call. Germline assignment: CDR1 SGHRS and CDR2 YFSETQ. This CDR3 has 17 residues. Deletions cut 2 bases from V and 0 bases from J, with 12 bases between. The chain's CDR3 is CASSFRYTSSGANVLTF. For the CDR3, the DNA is TGCGCCAGCAGCTTTCGTTACACCTCCTCTGGGGCCAACGTCCTGACTTTC. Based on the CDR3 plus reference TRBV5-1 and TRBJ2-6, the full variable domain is KAGVTQTPRYLIKTRGQQVTLSCSPISGHRSVSWYQQTPGQGLQFLFEYFSETQRNKGNFPGRFSGRQFSNSRSEMNVSTLELGDSALYLCASSFRYTSSGANVLTFGAGSRLTVL.

CDR3: CASSGTNRGYEQYF. The DNA of the CDR3 is TGTGCCAGCAGCGGGACGAACAGGGGCTACGAGCAGTACTTC. The chain recombines TRBV5-5 with TRBJ2-7, with 7 bases matching TRBD1. With 4 bases clipped from V and 3 bases from J, the junction kept 7 bases outside the gene matches. The CDR3 length is 14 residues. Germline CDR1 is SGHKS and CDR2 is YYEKEE (reference sequence).

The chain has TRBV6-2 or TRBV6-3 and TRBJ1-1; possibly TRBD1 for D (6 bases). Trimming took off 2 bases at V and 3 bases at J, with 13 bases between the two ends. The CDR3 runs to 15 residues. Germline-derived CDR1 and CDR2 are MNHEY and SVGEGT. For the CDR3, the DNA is TGTGCCAGCAGTTACCCCCATACAGGGTACACTGAAGCTTTCTTT. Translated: CASSYPHTGYTEAFF.

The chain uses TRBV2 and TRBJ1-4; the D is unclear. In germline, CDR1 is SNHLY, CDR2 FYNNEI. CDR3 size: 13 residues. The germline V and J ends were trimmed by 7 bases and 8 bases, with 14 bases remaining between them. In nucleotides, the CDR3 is TGTGCCAGCACGGGGTTAAGTAACGAAAAACTGTTTTTT. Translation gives CASTGLSNEKLFF.

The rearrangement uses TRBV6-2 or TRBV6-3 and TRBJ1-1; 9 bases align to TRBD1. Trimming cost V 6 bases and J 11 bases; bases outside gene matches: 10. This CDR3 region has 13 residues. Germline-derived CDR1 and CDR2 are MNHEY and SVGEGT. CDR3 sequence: CASSLSGQGIAFF. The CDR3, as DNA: TGTGCCAGCAGCCTTTCGGGACAGGGAATTGCTTTCTTT.

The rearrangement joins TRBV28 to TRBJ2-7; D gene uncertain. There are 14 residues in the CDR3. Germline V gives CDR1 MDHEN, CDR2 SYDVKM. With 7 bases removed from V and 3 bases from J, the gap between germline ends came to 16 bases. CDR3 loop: CASTPQPINYEQYF. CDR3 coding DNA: TGTGCCAGCACCCCCCAGCCTATAAACTACGAGCAGTACTTC.

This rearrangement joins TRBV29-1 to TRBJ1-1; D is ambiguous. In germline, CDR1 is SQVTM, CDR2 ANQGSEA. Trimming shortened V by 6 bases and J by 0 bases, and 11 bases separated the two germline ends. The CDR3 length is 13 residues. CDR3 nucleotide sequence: TGCAGCGTAGAGGGTTATATGAACACTGAAGCTTTCTTT. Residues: CSVEGYMNTEAFF.

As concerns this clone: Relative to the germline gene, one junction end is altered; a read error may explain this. The CDR3 DNA is TGTGCTAGCAGCTTCAGGGTCTGGAACACTGAAGCTTTCTTT. This gives the protein CASSFRVWNTEAFF. J is TRBJ1-1 and V is TRBV7-7; the D gene is possibly TRBD1 (5 bases). There are 14 residues in the CDR3. The germline gives CDR1 SSHAT, CDR2 FNYEAQ (reference sequence).

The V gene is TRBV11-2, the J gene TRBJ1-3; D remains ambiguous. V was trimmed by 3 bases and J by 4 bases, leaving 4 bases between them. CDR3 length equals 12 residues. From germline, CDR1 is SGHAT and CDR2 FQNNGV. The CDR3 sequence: CASSFIGNTIYF. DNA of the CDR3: TGTGCCAGCAGCTTCATAGGAAACACCATATATTTT.

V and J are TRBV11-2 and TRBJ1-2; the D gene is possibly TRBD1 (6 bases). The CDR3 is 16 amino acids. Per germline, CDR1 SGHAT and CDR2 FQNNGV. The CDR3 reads CPTTPTTAGGISGYTF. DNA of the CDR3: TGTCCCACCACCCCAACCACGGCCGGGGGCATCTCTGGCTACACCTTC.

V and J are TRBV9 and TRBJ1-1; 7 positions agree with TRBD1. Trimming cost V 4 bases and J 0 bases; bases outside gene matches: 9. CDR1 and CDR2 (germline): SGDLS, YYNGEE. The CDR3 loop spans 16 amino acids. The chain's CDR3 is CASSPQQGTMNTEAFF. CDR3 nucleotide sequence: TGTGCCAGCAGCCCCCAACAGGGGACAATGAACACTGAAGCTTTCTTT.

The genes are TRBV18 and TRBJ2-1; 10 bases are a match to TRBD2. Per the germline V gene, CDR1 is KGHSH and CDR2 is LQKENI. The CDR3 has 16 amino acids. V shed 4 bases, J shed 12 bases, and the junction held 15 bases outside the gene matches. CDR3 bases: TGTGCCAGCTCACGGGTTAGCGGGGGGCCCCAGGTTGTGCAGTTCTTC. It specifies CASSRVSGGPQVVQFF. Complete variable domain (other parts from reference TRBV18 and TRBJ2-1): NAGVMQNPRHLVRRRGQEARLRCSPMKGHSHVYWYRQLPEEGLKFMVYLQKENIIDESGMPKERFSAEFPKEGPSILRIQQVVRGDSAAYFCASSRVSGGPQVVQFFGPGTRLTVL.

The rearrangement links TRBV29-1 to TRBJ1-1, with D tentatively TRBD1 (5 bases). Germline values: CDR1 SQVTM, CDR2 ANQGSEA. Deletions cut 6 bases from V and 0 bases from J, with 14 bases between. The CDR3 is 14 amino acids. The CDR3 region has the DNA TGCAGCGTGGAGGGACTTTACATGAACACTGAAGCTTTCTTT. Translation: CSVEGLYMNTEAFF.

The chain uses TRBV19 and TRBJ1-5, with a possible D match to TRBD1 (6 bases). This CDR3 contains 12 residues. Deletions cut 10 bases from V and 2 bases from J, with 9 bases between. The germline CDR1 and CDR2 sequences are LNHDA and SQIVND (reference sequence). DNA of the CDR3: TGTGCCACTAGACAGGGCAATCAGCCCCAGCATTTT. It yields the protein CATRQGNQPQHF.